This TCR beta chain was found in a study of identifying expanded T cells in peripheral blood. Whole-study results and caveats: Variance in clone template counts between two-week samples significantly increased with total template count across all healthy donors.

As concerns this clone: The antigen remains unidentified.

Germline V lookup: CDR1 LNHDA, CDR2 SQIVND (reference sequence). V lost 4 bases and J lost 0, with 3 bases in between. This CDR3 spans 13 amino acids. Using immunoSEQ multiplex PCR, the repertoire was profiled, and TCRdb retains in-frame clones only, with some absent. The sample lists about 58,000 clones; 89% were seen once. The chain carries TRBV19 and TRBJ2-2; the D is unclear. The sequence came from a person between 18 and 75 years old in good health. Material: blood. The DNA for the CDR3 is TGTGCCAGTAGTACGACGAACACCGGGGAGCTGTTTTTT. Protein product: CASSTTNTGELFF.